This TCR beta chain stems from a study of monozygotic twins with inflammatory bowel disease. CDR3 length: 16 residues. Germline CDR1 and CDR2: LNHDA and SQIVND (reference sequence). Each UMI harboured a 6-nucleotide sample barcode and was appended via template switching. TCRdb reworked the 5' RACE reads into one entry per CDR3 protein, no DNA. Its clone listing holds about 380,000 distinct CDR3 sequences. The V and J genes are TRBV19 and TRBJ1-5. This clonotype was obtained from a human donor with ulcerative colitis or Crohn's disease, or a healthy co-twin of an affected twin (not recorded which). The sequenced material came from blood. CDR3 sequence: CASSIPKLYSNQPQHF.